One sample yielded the 26 T cell receptor beta chains listed below, sequenced in a study of blood T cell repertoires in COVID-19. Sequencing used immunoSEQ multiplex PCR; TCRdb keeps in-frame clones, though not all of them. The sample includes roughly 400,000 clones, about 87% of them seen just once. The sequencing sample was made of PBMCs or T cells enriched from blood (not recorded which). The receptors stem from a woman aged 45 to 65 who had recovered from COVID-19.

V and J are TRBV9 and TRBJ1-5; TRBD1 is a possible D gene (5 bases). V shed 0 bases and J shed 1 base, with 14 bases lying between them. There are 17 residues in the CDR3. CDR1 is SGDLS, CDR2 YYNGEE, per germline. The CDR3 region has the DNA TGTGCCAGCAGCGTAGGTAAGGGGTTTACAAGCAATCAGCCCCAGCATTTT. This gives the protein CASSVGKGFTSNQPQHF.

The chain links TRBV11-2 to TRBJ2-5, with D perhaps matching TRBD2 (5 bases). CDR1 is SGHAT, CDR2 FQNNGV, per germline. V lost 7 bases and J 5 bases, leaving 20 bases between the germline ends. The CDR3 has 15 residues. The CDR3 DNA reads as TGTGCCAGCAACAACGGCGGGCTGGGTTCGGAGACCCAGTACTTC. Translation gives CASNNGGLGSETQYF.

This rearrangement joins TRBV28 to TRBJ1-1, with D uncertain. Trimming stripped 9 bases from V and 1 base from J, with 15 bases between. CDR1 and CDR2 from the germline V gene are MDHEN and SYDVKM. The CDR3 has 14 amino acids. CDR3 in amino acids: CASKVEPQNTEAFF. Written as DNA, the CDR3 is TGTGCCAGTAAGGTGGAGCCACAGAACACTGAAGCTTTCTTT.

V is TRBV7-2 and J is TRBJ2-7; 7 bases are a match to TRBD2. The V gene's germline CDR1 is SGHTA and CDR2 FQGNSA. Trimming cost V 5 bases and J 3 bases; bases outside gene matches: 13. The CDR3 runs to 16 residues. CDR3 amino acids: CASSAPLFAGVYEQYF. In DNA, the CDR3 is TGTGCCAGCAGCGCGCCACTCTTTGCGGGGGTCTACGAGCAGTACTTC.

This chain connects TRBV4-3 to TRBJ1-1; a weak D match, TRBD1 (5 bases). The germline CDR1 and CDR2 sequences are LGHNA and YSLEER. V dropped 1 base and J dropped 5 bases, with 17 bases sitting between them. This CDR3 region has 16 residues. This CDR3 reads CASSQVRLGRWTEAFF. Written as DNA, the CDR3 is TGCGCCAGCAGCCAAGTCCGACTGGGGCGGTGGACTGAAGCTTTCTTT.

This clone was detected once. J is TRBJ1-1 and V is TRBV2; D perhaps matches TRBD1 (6 bases). Looked up from germline, CDR1 is SNHLY and CDR2 is FYNNEI. Trimming left V 4 bases short and J 5 bases short, with 17 bases between. The CDR3 contains 15 residues. CDR3 nucleotides: TGTGCCAGCAGTGCCTACAGGGCAATCGGGACTGAAGCTTTCTTT. Translating it yields CASSAYRAIGTEAFF. The variable domain in full, completed from reference TRBV2 and TRBJ1-1, reads EPEVTQTPSHQVTQMGQEVILRCVPISNHLYFYWYRQILGQKVEFLVSFYNNEISEKSEIFDDQFSVERPDGSNFTLKIRSTKLEDSAMYFCASSAYRAIGTEAFFGQGTRLTVV.

The chain links TRBV3-1 (or the pseudogene TRBV3-2) to TRBJ1-5; D ambiguous. This CDR3 is 14 amino acids long. The ends were cut back, 3 bases at V and 0 bases at J, with 6 bases in the middle. Per the germline V gene, CDR1 is LGHDT and CDR2 is YNNKEL (reference sequence). CDR3 nucleotide sequence: TGTGCCAGCAGCCAGAGTTCTAGCAATCAGCCCCAGCATTTT. Its translation is CASSQSSSNQPQHF.

V usage is TRBV6-5 and J usage is TRBJ1-1; D not certain. The germline gives CDR1 MNHEY, CDR2 SVGAGI. Deletions cut 2 bases from V and 5 bases from J, with 6 bases between. The CDR3 is 12 residues long. Here the CDR3 DNA reads TGTGCCAGCAGTTACGCGGGGACTGAAGCTTTCTTT. Translation: CASSYAGTEAFF.

This chain links TRBV4-1 with TRBJ2-7, with no clear D. This CDR3 comprises 11 residues. V was cut by 1 base and J by 6 bases, with 4 bases left in between. Germline V lookup: CDR1 MGHRA, CDR2 YSYEKL. The CDR3 region is CASSQGAEQYF. In nucleotides, the CDR3 is TGCGCCAGCAGCCAAGGGGCCGAGCAGTACTTC.

The genes are TRBV14 and TRBJ1-1; 7 bases are shared with TRBD1. This CDR3 contains 13 residues. V dropped 4 bases and J dropped 6; count of bases not matched to a gene: 5. Germline V gene lookup returns CDR1 SGHDN and CDR2 FVKESK. The CDR3 DNA is TGTGCCAGCAGCCTACAGGGGACCGCTGAAGCTTTCTTT. This translates into CASSLQGTAEAFF.

The chain carries TRBV29-1 and TRBJ1-1, with a possible D match to TRBD1 (5 bases). This CDR3 is built from 12 residues. Germline V gene data show CDR1 as SQVTM and CDR2 as ANQGSEA. The V end was cut by 4 bases, the J end by 5 bases, with 11 bases between. CDR3 sequence reads: CSVGGGWTEAFF. Here the CDR3 DNA reads TGCAGCGTTGGCGGGGGGTGGACTGAAGCTTTCTTT.

The chain carries TRBV7-3 and TRBJ1-1, with 7 nucleotides matching TRBD1. The germline V gene has CDR1 SGHTA and CDR2 FQGTGA. Trimming at V came to 1 base and at J to 2 bases, leaving 4 bases not matched to a gene. The CDR3 runs to 15 residues. The CDR3 bases are TGTGCCAGCAGCTTAAGTCCAGGGGGAAACACTGAAGCTTTCTTT. Translated: CASSLSPGGNTEAFF.

V gene TRBV7-2 combines with J gene TRBJ2-1; a weak D match, TRBD1 (5 bases). Between the trimmed V and J ends, which lost 5 bases and 7 bases, there was a span of 15 bases. The CDR3 has 14 residues. CDR1 is SGHTA and CDR2 is FQGNSA in the germline V gene. This CDR3 reads CASSPPGASNEQFF. The CDR3, as DNA: TGTGCCAGCAGCCCCCCTGGGGCCAGTAATGAGCAGTTCTTC. Full variable domain (rest looked up from reference TRBV7-2 and TRBJ2-1): GAGVSQSPSNKVTEKGKDVELRCDPISGHTALYWYRQSLGQGLEFLIYFQGNSAPDKSGLPSDRFSAERTGGSVSTLTIQRTQQEDSAVYLCASSPPGASNEQFFGPGTRLTVL.

The genes are TRBV29-1 and TRBJ2-5, with 12 bases lining up with TRBD2. V lost 6 bases, J lost 2 bases, and 4 bases stayed unmatched. CDR3 length: 14 amino acids. From germline, CDR1 is SQVTM and CDR2 ANQGSEA. CDR3 sequence: CSVDGLAGQETQYF. The CDR3 region has the DNA TGCAGCGTGGACGGACTAGCGGGGCAAGAGACCCAGTACTTC.

The gene calls are TRBV3-1 (or the pseudogene TRBV3-2) and TRBJ1-2; TRBD1 aligns across 10 bases. With V trimmed by 5 bases and J by 8 bases, 8 bases remained unmatched. From germline, CDR1 is LGHDT and CDR2 YNNKEL (reference sequence). This CDR3 is 14 amino acids long. Here the CDR3 DNA reads TGTGCCAGCAGCTACAACGACAGGGGGCGAGGCTACACCTTC. Amino acids: CASSYNDRGRGYTF.

The DNA of the CDR3 is TGCAGTGCTAGTACTCCGGCAGGGGGCTTTGGCTACACCTTC. This translates into CSASTPAGGFGYTF. V and J are TRBV20-1 and TRBJ1-2; the match to TRBD1 covers 8 bases. The CDR3 length is 14 residues. Germline V gene data show CDR1 as DFQATT and CDR2 as SNEGSKA (reference sequence). V trimming: 3 bases; J trimming: 7 bases; junction bases outside the gene matches: 10.

This sequence joins TRBV5-5 and TRBJ1-6; 7 nucleotides match TRBD1. This CDR3 has 13 amino acids. The trim removed 7 bases at V and 5 bases at J, leaving 3 bases unmatched. Germline V CDR1 and CDR2: SGHKS, YYEKEE (reference sequence). The CDR3: CASGGTDNSPLHF. The CDR3 DNA is TGTGCCAGCGGCGGGACAGATAATTCACCCCTCCACTTT.

This chain links TRBV5-1 with TRBJ1-2, with TRBD1 identical over 7 bases. Germline V gives CDR1 SGHRS, CDR2 YFSETQ. This CDR3 region has 16 residues. Trimming cost V 4 bases and J 2 bases; bases outside gene matches: 11. CDR3 DNA sequence: TGCGCCAGCAGCCCGGACCCGACGACAGGGAACTATGGCTACACCTTC. It specifies CASSPDPTTGNYGYTF.

V usage is TRBV19 and J usage is TRBJ2-3; D might be TRBD2 (6 bases). The length of the CDR3 is 15 residues. Germline loops: CDR1 LNHDA, CDR2 SQIVND (reference sequence). V gave up 7 bases and J gave up 5 bases, with 19 bases separating them. CDR3 bases: TGTGCCAGTAAATCGACCGGGGGTCTCGTAGATACGCAGTATTTT. Residues: CASKSTGGLVDTQYF.

The chain couples TRBV5-8 to TRBJ1-5; D is uncertain. Germline loops: CDR1 SGHTS, CDR2 YDEGEE. The CDR3 runs 14 residues. Trimming took off 6 bases at V and 0 bases at J, with 10 bases between the two ends. CDR3 sequence (DNA): TGTGCCAGCACTAGCACGATTAGCAATCAGCCCCAGCATTTT. It encodes CASTSTISNQPQHF.

This chain uses TRBV7-2 with TRBJ2-2; 8 bases align to TRBD2. The length of the CDR3 is 16 residues. Per germline, CDR1 SGHTA and CDR2 FQGNSA. The trim removed 4 bases at V and 4 bases at J, leaving 8 bases unmatched. Here the CDR3 reads CASSSGGRSGTGELFF. The DNA of the CDR3 is TGTGCCAGCAGCTCGGGGGGGCGGTCGGGCACCGGGGAGCTGTTTTTT.

V is TRBV3-1 (or the pseudogene TRBV3-2) and J is TRBJ2-7; 7 bases are a match to TRBD1. V trimming: 4 bases; J trimming: 4 bases; junction bases outside the gene matches: 10. The CDR3 is 15 residues long. CDR1 and CDR2 from the germline V gene are LGHDT and YNNKEL (reference sequence). CDR3 nucleotides: TGTGCCAGCAGCCTCAGATCGGGACAGCTATACGAGCAGTACTTC. Translation: CASSLRSGQLYEQYF.

CDR3 protein: CASSWGRAFQPQHF. The CDR3 DNA sequence: TGTGCCAGCAGTTGGGGGCGGGCATTCCAGCCCCAGCATTTT. This chain connects TRBV28 to TRBJ1-5; D perhaps matches TRBD1 (6 bases). V gave up 4 bases and J gave up 7 bases, with 14 bases separating them. Germline lookup yields CDR1 MDHEN and CDR2 SYDVKM. The CDR3 has 14 amino acids.

The chain has TRBV9 and TRBJ1-1, with TRBD1 identical over 9 bases. Germline values: CDR1 SGDLS, CDR2 YYNGEE. The CDR3 covers 15 residues. The trim removed 0 bases at V and 5 bases at J, leaving 5 bases unmatched. CDR3 bases: TGTGCCAGCAGCGTAGAGGGACAGGGAGGTACTGAAGCTTTCTTT. As protein: CASSVEGQGGTEAFF.

The V gene is TRBV20-1, the J gene TRBJ1-3, with D possibly TRBD1 on 6 matching bases. CDR3 length equals 15 residues. Germline CDR1 is DFQATT and CDR2 is SNEGSKA (reference sequence). Deletions cut 3 bases from V and 2 bases from J, with 14 bases between. The CDR3: CSASGGPSAGNTIYF. The CDR3 nucleotides read TGCAGTGCTAGTGGGGGGCCCTCGGCTGGAAACACCATATATTTT.

V is TRBV4-1 and J is TRBJ1-2; D remains ambiguous. The germline CDR1 and CDR2 sequences are MGHRA and YSYEKL. V gave up 3 bases and J gave up 4 bases, with 15 bases separating them. The CDR3 has 15 residues. CDR3: CASSHTGEGGYGYTF. The CDR3 nucleotides read TGCGCCAGCAGCCACACCGGGGAGGGAGGCTATGGCTACACCTTC.